These T cell receptor beta chains were read from a single sample in a study of cytomegalovirus exposure and HLA in healthy donors. The repertoire was sequenced with immunoSEQ multiplex PCR; TCRdb's copy has only in-frame clones and lacks some. In the table there are 85,000 to 120,000 clones, 88% of which are singletons. The specimen was PBMCs. The receptors were gathered from a woman younger than 35 in good health and CMV-seropositive. Each CDR3 is given with its conserved first and last residue. D genes are given only for firm matches. Clone size is shown for a subset of rows, as once, few, many or a class of expanded clone.

v_call: TRBV7-6; j_call: TRBJ1-1; clone_size: once; d_call: TRBD1; cdr3_aa: CASSKTGDAPEAFF; cdr3_nt: TGTGCCAGCAGTAAAACAGGGGACGCACCTGAAGCTTTCTTT
v_call: TRBV2; j_call: TRBJ2-7; clone_size: few; d_call: TRBD2; cdr3_aa: CATRGTSGGPHEQYF; cdr3_nt: TGTGCCACCAGGGGGACTAGCGGGGGGCCCCACGAGCAGTACTTC
v_call: TRBV28; j_call: TRBJ2-5; clone_size: NA; d_call: TRBD1; cdr3_aa: CASIPGTGPQETQYF; cdr3_nt: TGTGCCAGCATTCCCGGGACAGGGCCGCAAGAGACCCAGTACTTC
v_call: TRBV7-9; j_call: TRBJ1-1; clone_size: NA; d_call: NA; cdr3_aa: CASSELGEPTEAFF; cdr3_nt: TGTGCCAGCAGCGAGCTCGGGGAGCCCACTGAAGCTTTCTTT
v_call: TRBV15; j_call: TRBJ1-2; clone_size: NA; d_call: NA; cdr3_aa: CATAQGNYGYTF; cdr3_nt: TGTGCCACCGCGCAGGGGAACTATGGCTACACCTTC
v_call: TRBV27; j_call: TRBJ2-5; clone_size: NA; d_call: TRBD2; cdr3_aa: CASTPGELAGDRRETQYF; cdr3_nt: TGTGCCAGCACCCCAGGTGAACTAGCGGGGGACCGCCGGGAGACCCAGTACTTC
v_call: TRBV5-4; j_call: TRBJ2-1; clone_size: NA; d_call: NA; cdr3_aa: CASSLPFTSSYNEQFF; cdr3_nt: TGTGCCAGCAGCTTGCCGTTTACCAGCTCCTACAATGAGCAGTTCTTC
v_call: TRBV6-5; j_call: TRBJ1-5; clone_size: NA; d_call: NA; cdr3_aa: CASSGQQNQPQHF; cdr3_nt: TGTGCCAGCAGCGGACAGCAGAATCAGCCCCAGCATTTT
v_call: TRBV28; j_call: TRBJ1-5; clone_size: NA; d_call: NA; cdr3_aa: CASNDGKSNQPQHF; cdr3_nt: TGTGCCAGCAACGACGGGAAAAGCAATCAGCCCCAGCATTTT
v_call: TRBV9; j_call: TRBJ2-7; clone_size: once; d_call: TRBD2; cdr3_aa: CASSVTPSGTSSYEQYF; cdr3_nt: TGTGCCAGCAGCGTAACCCCTAGCGGGACCAGCTCCTACGAGCAGTACTTC
v_call: TRBV9; j_call: TRBJ2-5; clone_size: NA; d_call: NA; cdr3_aa: CASSVDGSKETQYF; cdr3_nt: TGTGCCAGCAGCGTCGATGGTAGCAAAGAGACCCAGTACTTC
v_call: TRBV6-1; j_call: TRBJ1-2; clone_size: NA; d_call: NA; cdr3_aa: CASSLGTARSGYTF; cdr3_nt: TGTGCCAGCAGTCTAGGGACTGCCCGGAGTGGCTACACCTTC
v_call: TRBV5-5; j_call: TRBJ1-2; clone_size: once; d_call: TRBD1; cdr3_aa: CASSEGQGYGYTF; cdr3_nt: TGTGCCAGCAGCGAGGGACAGGGGTATGGCTACACCTTC
v_call: TRBV15; j_call: TRBJ2-7; clone_size: NA; d_call: TRBD1; cdr3_aa: CATSRLGQDDEQYF; cdr3_nt: TGTGCCACCAGCAGGTTGGGACAGGACGACGAGCAGTACTTC
v_call: TRBV6-1; j_call: TRBJ2-1; clone_size: once; d_call: TRBD2; cdr3_aa: CASSEGLAYYNEQFF; cdr3_nt: TGTGCCAGCAGTGAAGGACTAGCGTACTACAATGAGCAGTTCTTC
v_call: TRBV5-4; j_call: TRBJ2-2; clone_size: NA; d_call: TRBD1; cdr3_aa: CASSLTGGGELFF; cdr3_nt: TGTGCCAGCAGTTTGACAGGGGGTGGGGAGCTGTTTTTT
v_call: TRBV9; j_call: TRBJ1-1; clone_size: once; d_call: NA; cdr3_aa: CASSVDIEWNTEAFF; cdr3_nt: TGTGCCAGCAGCGTGGACATAGAATGGAACACTGAAGCTTTCTTT
v_call: TRBV6-1; j_call: TRBJ2-7; clone_size: NA; d_call: TRBD2; cdr3_aa: CASSEKRGYIGEQYF; cdr3_nt: TGTGCCAGCAGTGAAAAGCGGGGTTATATAGGCGAGCAGTACTTC
v_call: TRBV6-5; j_call: TRBJ1-6; clone_size: NA; d_call: TRBD1; cdr3_aa: CASSPGQGWNSPLHF; cdr3_nt: TGTGCCAGCAGTCCGGGACAGGGGTGGAATTCACCCCTCCACTTT
v_call: TRBV28; j_call: TRBJ1-1; clone_size: NA; d_call: NA; cdr3_aa: CASSFGQGRTEAFF; cdr3_nt: TGTGCCAGCAGTTTCGGCCAGGGAAGAACTGAAGCTTTCTTT
v_call: TRBV28; j_call: TRBJ1-4; clone_size: NA; d_call: NA; cdr3_aa: CASSLGGATNEKLFF; cdr3_nt: TGTGCCAGCAGTTTAGGGGGGGCAACTAATGAAAAACTGTTTTTT
v_call: TRBV7-6; j_call: TRBJ2-1; clone_size: NA; d_call: NA; cdr3_aa: CASSFSAGAGNEQFF; cdr3_nt: TGTGCCAGCAGCTTTTCGGCGGGGGCTGGGAATGAGCAGTTCTTC
v_call: TRBV28; j_call: TRBJ2-7; clone_size: NA; d_call: TRBD1; cdr3_aa: CASSSPHQGEMLWDYEQYF; cdr3_nt: TGTGCCAGCAGCTCTCCTCACCAGGGGGAAATGCTATGGGACTACGAGCAGTACTTC
v_call: TRBV28; j_call: TRBJ1-1; clone_size: NA; d_call: NA; cdr3_aa: CASTPAGAEAFF; cdr3_nt: TGTGCCAGCACCCCGGCGGGGGCGGAAGCTTTCTTT
v_call: TRBV2; j_call: TRBJ1-5; clone_size: NA; d_call: TRBD1; cdr3_aa: CASSEDRGRGQPQHF; cdr3_nt: TGTGCCAGCAGTGAGGACAGGGGGAGAGGACAGCCCCAGCATTTT